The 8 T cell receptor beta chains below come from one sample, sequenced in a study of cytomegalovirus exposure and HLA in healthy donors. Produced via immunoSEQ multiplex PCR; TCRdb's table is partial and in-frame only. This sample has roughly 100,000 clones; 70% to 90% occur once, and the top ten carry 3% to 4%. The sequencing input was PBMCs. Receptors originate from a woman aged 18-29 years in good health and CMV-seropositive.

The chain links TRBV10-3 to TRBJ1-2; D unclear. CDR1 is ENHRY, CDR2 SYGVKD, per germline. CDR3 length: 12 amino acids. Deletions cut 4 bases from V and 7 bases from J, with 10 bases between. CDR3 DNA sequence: TGTGCCATCAGTGGAGGAGTCACTGGCTACACCTTC. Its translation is CAISGGVTGYTF.

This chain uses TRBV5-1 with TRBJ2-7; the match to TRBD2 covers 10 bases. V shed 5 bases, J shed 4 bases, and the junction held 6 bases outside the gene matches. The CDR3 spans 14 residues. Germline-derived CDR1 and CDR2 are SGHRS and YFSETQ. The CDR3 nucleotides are TGCGCCAGCAGTCTCTCTAGCGGGGGTTACGAGCAGTACTTC. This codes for CASSLSSGGYEQYF.

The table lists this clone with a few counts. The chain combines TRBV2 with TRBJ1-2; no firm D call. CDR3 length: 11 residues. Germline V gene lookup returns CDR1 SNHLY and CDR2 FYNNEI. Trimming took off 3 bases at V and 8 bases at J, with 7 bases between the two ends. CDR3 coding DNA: TGTGCCAGCAGTGAGGAGGGAGGCTACACCTTC. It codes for CASSEEGGYTF.

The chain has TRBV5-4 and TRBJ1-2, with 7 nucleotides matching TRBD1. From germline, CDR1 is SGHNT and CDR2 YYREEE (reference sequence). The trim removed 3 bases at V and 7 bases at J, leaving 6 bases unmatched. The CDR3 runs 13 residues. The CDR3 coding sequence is TGTGCCAGCAGCTCTGGGACAGCGCGTGGCTACACCTTC. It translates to CASSSGTARGYTF.

The CDR3 DNA reads TGTGCCAGCAGCTTCCAGGGGACCCAGCCCCAGCATTTT. It specifies CASSFQGTQPQHF. The V gene is TRBV5-6, the J gene TRBJ1-5; perhaps TRBD1 as D (6 bases). The CDR3 loop spans 13 amino acids. V lost 2 bases and J lost 7, with 10 bases in between. The V gene's germline CDR1 is SGHDT and CDR2 YYEEEE.

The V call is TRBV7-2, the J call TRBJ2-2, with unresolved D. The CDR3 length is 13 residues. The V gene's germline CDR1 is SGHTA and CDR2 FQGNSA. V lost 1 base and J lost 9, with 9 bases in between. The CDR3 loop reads CASSLGGGRELFF. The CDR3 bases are TGTGCCAGCAGCTTAGGTGGTGGCCGGGAGCTGTTTTTT.

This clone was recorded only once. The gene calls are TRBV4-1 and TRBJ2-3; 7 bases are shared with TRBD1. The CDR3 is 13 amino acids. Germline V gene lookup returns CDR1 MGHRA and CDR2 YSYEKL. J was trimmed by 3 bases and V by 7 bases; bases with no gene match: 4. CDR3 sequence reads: CASKPGGTDTQYF. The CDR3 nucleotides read TGCGCCAGCAAACCAGGGGGTACAGATACGCAGTATTTT.

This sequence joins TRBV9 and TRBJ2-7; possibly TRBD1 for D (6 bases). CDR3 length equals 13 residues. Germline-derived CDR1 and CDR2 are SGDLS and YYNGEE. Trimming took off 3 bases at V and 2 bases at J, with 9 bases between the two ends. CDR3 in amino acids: CASSGQGPYEQYF. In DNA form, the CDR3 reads TGTGCCAGCAGCGGGCAGGGGCCCTACGAGCAGTACTTC.